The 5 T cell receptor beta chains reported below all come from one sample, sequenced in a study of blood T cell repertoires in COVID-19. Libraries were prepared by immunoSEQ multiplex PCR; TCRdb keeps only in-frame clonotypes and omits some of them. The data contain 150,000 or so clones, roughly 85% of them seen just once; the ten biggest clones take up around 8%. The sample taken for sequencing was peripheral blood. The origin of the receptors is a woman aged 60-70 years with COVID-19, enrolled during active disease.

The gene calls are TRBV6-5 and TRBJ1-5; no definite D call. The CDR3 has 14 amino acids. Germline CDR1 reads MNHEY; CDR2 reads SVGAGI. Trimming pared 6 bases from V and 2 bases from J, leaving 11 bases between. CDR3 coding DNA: TGTGCCAGCAGCCCGGGAGGTCGCAATCAGCCCCAGCATTTT. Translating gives CASSPGGRNQPQHF.

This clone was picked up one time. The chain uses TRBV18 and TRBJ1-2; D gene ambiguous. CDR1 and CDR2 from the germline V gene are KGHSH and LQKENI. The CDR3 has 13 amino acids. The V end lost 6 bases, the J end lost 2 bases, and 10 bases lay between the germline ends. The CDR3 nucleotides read TGTGCCAGCTCCGCGGCGGGGAACTATGGCTACACCTTC. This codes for CASSAAGNYGYTF.

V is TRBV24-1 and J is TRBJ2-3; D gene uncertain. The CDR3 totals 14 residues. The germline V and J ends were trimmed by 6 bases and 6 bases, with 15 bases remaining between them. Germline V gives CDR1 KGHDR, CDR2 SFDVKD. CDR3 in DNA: TGTGCCACCAGTTGGAGCAGAGCCTCGGATACGCAGTATTTT. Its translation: CATSWSRASDTQYF.

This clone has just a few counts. As DNA, the CDR3 is TGTGCCAGCAGTTACTCAACGGGGGGGCTTTACGAGCAGTACTTC. It specifies CASSYSTGGLYEQYF. V is TRBV6-2 or TRBV6-3 and J is TRBJ2-7, with 8 bases matching TRBD2. J was trimmed by 4 bases and V by 0 bases; bases with no gene match: 5. The V gene's germline CDR1 is MNHEY and CDR2 SVGEGT. The CDR3 totals 15 residues.

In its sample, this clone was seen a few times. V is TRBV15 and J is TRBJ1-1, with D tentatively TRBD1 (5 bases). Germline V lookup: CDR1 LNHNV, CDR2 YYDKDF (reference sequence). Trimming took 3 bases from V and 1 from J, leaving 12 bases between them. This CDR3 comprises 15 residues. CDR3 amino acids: CATSSEITGNTEAFF. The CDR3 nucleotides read TGTGCCACCAGCAGTGAAATTACAGGGAACACTGAAGCTTTCTTT. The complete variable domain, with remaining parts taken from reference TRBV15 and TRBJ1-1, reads DAMVIQNPRYQVTQFGKPVTLSCSQTLNHNVMYWYQQKSSQAPKLLFHYYDKDFNNEADTPDNFQSRRPNTSFCFLDIRSPGLGDTAMYLCATSSEITGNTEAFFGQGTRLTVV.